This TCR beta chain was sequenced during a study of cytomegalovirus exposure and HLA in healthy donors. Germline V lookup: CDR1 SEHNR, CDR2 FQNEAQ (reference sequence). The CDR3 spans 18 residues. With 1 base clipped from V and 4 bases from J, the junction kept 11 bases outside the gene matches. With 60 Vbeta and 13 Jbeta primers, the PCR was carried out. This table comes from immunoSEQ multiplex PCR, and its TCRdb copy is limited to in-frame clones, with some not included. The table has 55,000 to 75,000 clones, around 74% seen once. The V and J genes are TRBV7-9 and TRBJ2-1; 9 bases align to TRBD1. This receptor was identified in a young woman in good health and CMV-seropositive. The specimen was PBMCs. The CDR3 bases are TGTGCCAGCAGCTTAGGGGAGTACAGGGGGCCCTTATACAATGAGCAGTTCTTC. Translated, it gives CASSLGEYRGPLYNEQFF.